The clone carrying this T cell receptor (beta chain) was recorded at least ten times. Its antigen remains unidentified. V gave up 5 bases and J gave up 1 base, with 4 bases separating them. CDR1 SGHAT and CDR2 FQNNGV come from the germline V gene. The CDR3 is made up of 12 amino acids. This entry comes from a study of T cells in Graves' hyperthyroidism and ophthalmopathy. Study-level results: Classification by a 13 V-J model distinguished ophthalmopathy from stable hyperthyroidism.

Thyroid ultrasound and orbital computed tomography, with clinical symptoms and serum thyroxine and TRAb, informed diagnoses. What was amplified from RNA transcripts were TCR beta CDR3 regions. TCR CDR3 underwent first-round RT-PCR with the HTBI primer set. Each CDR3 protein gets one entry after TCRdb re-called the multiplex PCR reads with MiXCR. The top ten clones hold more than 8.5% of a sample with hundreds of thousands of distinct CDR3 sequences, roughly 15% of them seen once. The sequence came from a young woman with Graves' hyperthyroidism. The chain uses TRBV11-2 and TRBJ2-3; no reliable D call. The sample taken for sequencing was blood. The CDR3 loop reads CASSQGTDTQYF. The CDR3 DNA reads as TGTGCCAGCAGCCAGGGCACAGATACGCAGTATTTT.